By its share, the clone carrying this TCR beta chain is medium-sized. What it binds is not known. V was trimmed by 2 bases and J by 5 bases, leaving 9 bases between them. CDR3 length: 14 amino acids. TCRdb itself ran the reads through MiXCR, one entry per CDR3 protein. There are 6,000 or so distinct CDR3 sequences in the sample; under 35% occur only once, and around 8% lies in the top ten. T-allo10 cells from the graft donor were described as anergic, host-alloantigen-specific, and alloantigen-specific suppressors. This record belongs to a study of type 1 regulatory T cells. Across the study: An in vitro protocol generated T-allo10, a Tr1-enriched, alloantigen-specific CD4 T cell product.

This clonotype was obtained from a human donor in good health. The source material was cultured T cells, either the whole culture or a sorted T cell fraction (not recorded which). Subset specified: Tr1-enriched cell product generated in vitro against host alloantigens. This sequence joins TRBV12-3 or TRBV12-4 and TRBJ2-2; D gene unclear. The CDR3: CASSLRSWTGELFF. The CDR3 coding sequence is TGTGCCAGCAGTTTACGGAGTTGGACCGGGGAGCTGTTTTTT.